These T cell receptor beta chains were read from a single sample in a study of T cell responses to AZD1222 COVID-19 vaccine. Produced via immunoSEQ multiplex PCR; TCRdb's table is partial and in-frame only. The table lists approximately 190,000 clones, 92% of them singletons. The sequencing used peripheral blood, collected on day 0 of AZD1222 vaccination. Every receptor here comes from an adult in good health. Each CDR3 is given with its conserved first and last residue. Each record gives: D gene, V gene, CDR3 length, J gene, CDR3 protein. The D gene is left open where the match is weak.

-	TRBV6-4	14	TRBJ2-1	CASSGKSHSNEQFF
TRBD1	TRBV6-5	14	TRBJ1-6	CASTSGTVNSPLHF
-	TRBV3-1/TRBV3-2	17	TRBJ2-1	CASSQGPQGMPYNEQFF
-	TRBV6-5	13	TRBJ2-7	CASSYSDNYEQYF
TRBD1	TRBV3-1/TRBV3-2	14	TRBJ2-2	CASSPTGGRGELFF
TRBD2	TRBV7-6	15	TRBJ2-7	CASSFGAGGLDEQYF
-	TRBV12-3/TRBV12-4	13	TRBJ2-3	CASNFLTSDTQYF
-	TRBV9	15	TRBJ1-1	CASSVEALMNTEAFF
-	TRBV7-9	14	TRBJ1-2	CASSLADRLIGYTF
-	TRBV5-1	13	TRBJ1-4	CASSRVTNEKLFF
TRBD2	TRBV13	16	TRBJ2-5	CASSARLAGSQETQYF
-	TRBV4-1	16	TRBJ1-1	CASSQIQGSFGTEAFF
-	TRBV12-5	15	TRBJ1-1	CASGLVGQGSAEAFF
TRBD1	TRBV27	15	TRBJ1-5	CASSSRGTGNQPQHF
-	TRBV6-5	15	TRBJ1-5	CASRPAAYSNQPQHF
-	TRBV19	12	TRBJ1-1	CASGGSYTEAFF
TRBD1	TRBV5-6	16	TRBJ1-4	CASSLFRRTGVEKLFF
TRBD2	TRBV24-1	16	TRBJ2-1	CATSDVGLDSYNEQFF
-	TRBV5-1	14	TRBJ2-7	CASSLGSLDYEQYF
TRBD1	TRBV7-2	16	TRBJ1-5	CASSLFLTGYNQPQHF
TRBD2	TRBV7-8	16	TRBJ2-7	CASSLGSGGRSYEQYF
-	TRBV11-1	16	TRBJ2-1	CASSLTTGATYNEQFF
-	TRBV7-2	19	TRBJ1-6	CASSLARNPGRSVNSPLHF
-	TRBV12-3/TRBV12-4	13	TRBJ2-5	CASSGSVQETQYF
TRBD2	TRBV7-8	18	TRBJ2-2	CASSLVGLAGGHTGELFF
-	TRBV27	18	TRBJ2-1	CASSLSWRGRPPYNEQFF
TRBD2	TRBV10-3	17	TRBJ2-3	CAISEQRLAGAPHASYF
-	TRBV27	14	TRBJ1-5	CASSLRDSNQPQHF
-	TRBV7-9	14	TRBJ1-1	CASSSTGGPTEAFF
TRBD1	TRBV12-3/TRBV12-4	13	TRBJ1-6	CASSRDSPSPLHF
-	TRBV7-9	13	TRBJ1-1	CASSQAGGTEAFF
-	TRBV5-1	15	TRBJ1-6	CASSLGGRYNSPLHF
-	TRBV14	14	TRBJ1-2	CASSPGLTNYGYTF
TRBD1	TRBV2	15	TRBJ2-7	CASTRQGVISSEQYF
-	TRBV2	12	TRBJ1-1	CASGGANTEAFF
TRBD1	TRBV10-2	13	TRBJ1-1	CASQGGGNTEAFF
-	TRBV5-8	15	TRBJ1-5	CASSFTWGGQQPQHF
-	TRBV24-1	12	TRBJ2-2	CATSDNTGELFF
TRBD1	TRBV11-2	16	TRBJ1-3	CASSLRGQGSGNTIYF
-	TRBV9	13	TRBJ1-1	CASSVEAFGEAFF
-	TRBV2	13	TRBJ2-7	CASSDRGRYEQYF
-	TRBV12-3/TRBV12-4	12	TRBJ1-2	CASSARSYGYTF
-	TRBV2	13	TRBJ1-5	CASGTLGNQPQHF
TRBD1	TRBV7-3	13	TRBJ1-2	CASSGTGGNGYTF
-	TRBV27	13	TRBJ1-6	CASSYTYNSPLHF
TRBD1	TRBV29-1	13	TRBJ1-1	CSVRQGVRTEAFF
-	TRBV7-8	15	TRBJ1-1	CASSLTRGGRTEAFF
-	TRBV11-1	15	TRBJ1-6	CASSLNGRSDSPLHF
-	TRBV6-6	15	TRBJ1-3	CASSPPGASGNTIYF
-	TRBV14	15	TRBJ1-1	CASSQASHANTEAFF
TRBD1	TRBV28	15	TRBJ1-3	CASSSPGTGRNTIYF
TRBD1	TRBV28	17	TRBJ1-4	CASSQESSGTDRAKLFF
-	TRBV5-1	14	TRBJ1-5	CASSSTGIDQPQHF
-	TRBV7-2	13	TRBJ1-1	CASSFIQNTEAFF
TRBD1	TRBV27	15	TRBJ2-7	CASSQPGQGIYEQYF
TRBD2	TRBV28	17	TRBJ2-3	CASSYLAGGISTDTQYF
-	TRBV2	10	TRBJ2-7	CASKVYEQYF
-	TRBV6-5	15	TRBJ1-6	CASSHAEGLDSPLHF